What follows is one T cell receptor beta chain and its context. Its antigen is not yet known. It has no much larger one-base neighbor in the sample; base qualities were not kept. The CDR3 regions of human TCRbeta chains were analyzed by immunosequencing. Per the source publication's procedure: TCRs in the repertoires were compared against a reference library of SARS-CoV-2-specific TCRs that had been generated with the MIRA antigen-specificity platform. Breadth was defined as the fraction of unique TCRs that were SARS-CoV-2-associated, and depth was defined as the fraction of total T cells that were SARS-CoV-2-associated. Using the MIRA data, each spike-specific TCR was assigned both to the spike region to which the TCR was reactive and to a CD4 or CD8 class. Log10-transformed breadth and depth values were compared by one-way ANOVA with Sidak's multiple comparisons tests. The immuneACCESS repertoire file appears here via TCRdb, limited to in-frame rearrangements. These files lack a portion of the clones; in checked studies, under half of the deficit traces to unresolved V genes, and the cause of the others is not known. D and trimming come from the DNA, and the V and J calls and clone size come from that table. This sample has about 59,000 clones in its table, and approximately 89% of those were observed once. Under 6.5% of the sample goes to the ten largest clones.

Sample time point, as interpreted from the label and publication: about 28 days (+/-7) after the second vaccine dose. Because spike-specific TCR depth and breadth did not differ between the two schedules, AZD1222 recipients who got a second dose at roughly 4 weeks were pooled with those who got a second dose at roughly 12 weeks. The vaccinee samples were drawn from two UK trials, COV001 and COV002, one of which was a single-blind randomized controlled phase 2/3 trial testing AZD1222 (ChAdOx1 nCoV-19) in healthy adults. For TCRbeta chain sequencing, PBMC samples were collected from trial participants at day 0 and at day 28 after the second dose. The sample belongs to a study of T cell responses to AZD1222 COVID-19 vaccine (dated by TCRdb to the early 2020s). For context, the study as a whole: A total of about 250 trial participants underwent TCR sequencing, of whom 200 to 220 had received two doses of AZD1222 and 26 had received two doses of the MenACWY control vaccine. Trial participants were enrolled by age into 18-55, 56-69 and 70-plus year subgroups, with about 150, 27 and 61 TCR-sequenced participants respectively. Results the study describes overall, beyond this receptor: Vaccine-associated CD4 TCRs spanned the whole spike protein, with dominant responses in regions 160-218 and 743-854. After two AZD1222 doses, spike-specific TCR breadth and depth were significantly higher than at day 0 and than in MenACWY recipients. Conclusions about previously exposed vaccinees are limited, since just six AZD1222 recipients were seropositive for SARS-CoV-2 at baseline. The 56-69-year group was small, and its depth increase did not reach significance, likely because of low power. Participants were mostly white British and included more females than males, and it was suggested by the authors that clonal diversity may have been underestimated. Nearly half of unique spike-specific TCRs reportedly recognized epitopes outside regions mutated in the B.1.351 and B.1.1.7 variants. Because no samples from the day 14 peak response were available, repertoires could be characterized only after the peak T cell response.

Per the germline V gene (reference sequence), SGHAT is the CDR1 and FQDESV is the CDR2. V loses 5 bases at its end and J loses 7 bases; junction bases beyond the gene matches: 12. Spanning cysteine to phenylalanine, the CDR3 consists of 16 amino acids. Only the CDR3 portion is preserved as DNA: 48 bases, with reading frame beginning at the first base. The chain links TRBV11-1 with TRBJ2-1; 9 of the junction bases match TRBD2. The sequence derives from an adult who received the AZD1222 COVID-19 vaccine. The sample here was peripheral blood, taken 28 days after the second AZD1222 dose. The DNA sequence is given as TGTGCCAGCAGCAGAAGGGAGCGGGGGGAAGGTAATGAGCAGTTCTTC. Translated, it reads CASSRRERGEGNEQFF. The variable domain in full, with residues beyond the CDR3 obtained from the reference TRBV11-1 and TRBJ2-1 genes, is EAEVAQSPRYKITEKSQAVAFWCDPISGHATLYWYRQILGQGPELLVQFQDESVVDDSQLPKDRFSAERLKGVDSTLKIQPAELGDSAMYLCASSRRERGEGNEQFFGPGTRLTVL.